A single sample gave rise to the 14 T cell receptor beta chains below, sequenced in a study of cytomegalovirus exposure and HLA in healthy donors. PCR involved 60 Vbeta and 13 Jbeta primers. Clones were read by immunoSEQ multiplex PCR, and TCRdb kept only the in-frame ones, dropping some. The sample lists 95,000 to 150,000 clones; over 15% were seen once. The specimen sequenced was PBMCs. The origin of the receptors is a woman aged 18-29 years in good health and CMV-seronegative.

This clone was detected a few times. The V call is TRBV5-4, the J call TRBJ1-1; no clear D. The CDR3 spans 13 residues. V was trimmed by 3 bases and J by 1 base, leaving 7 bases between them. Germline CDR1 SGHNT, CDR2 YYREEE (reference sequence). The chain's CDR3 is CASSWRRNTEAFF. DNA for the CDR3: TGTGCCAGCAGCTGGAGGAGGAACACTGAAGCTTTCTTT.

The V gene is TRBV28, the J gene TRBJ1-5, with D uncertain. Germline V gives CDR1 MDHEN, CDR2 SYDVKM. V lost 2 bases and J lost 0, with 8 bases in between. CDR3 size: 15 residues. CDR3 protein: CASSLPEYSNQPQHF. The CDR3, as DNA: TGTGCCAGCAGTTTACCAGAATATAGCAATCAGCCCCAGCATTTT.

This clone was found a few times. The chain combines TRBV5-3 with TRBJ2-1; D might be TRBD2 (5 bases). TRBV5-3 is annotated as an ORF whose role is uncertain. This CDR3 is 18 amino acids long. V lost 0 bases and J 4 bases, leaving 20 bases between the germline ends. The CDR3 DNA is TGTGCCAGAAGCTTGGCCCCACTTGCTAGCCGGCTATACAATGAGCAGTTCTTC. It yields the protein CARSLAPLASRLYNEQFF.

The chain couples TRBV4-1 to TRBJ2-4, with 8 bases aligning to TRBD2. There are 19 residues in the CDR3. Trimming at V came to 0 bases and at J to 0 bases, leaving 10 bases not matched to a gene. Germline assignment: CDR1 MGHRA and CDR2 YSYEKL. The CDR3 region has the DNA TGCGCCAGCAGCCAAGACGCGGGGGGCCAGTTCATAGCCAAAAACATTCAGTACTTC. This gives the protein CASSQDAGGQFIAKNIQYF.

This chain connects TRBV30 to TRBJ1-3; TRBD1 is a possible D gene (5 bases). The CDR3 loop spans 18 amino acids. Germline V gene sequence: CDR1 GTSNPN, CDR2 SVGIG (reference sequence). Deletions cut 0 bases from V and 0 bases from J, with 18 bases between. The CDR3 reads CAWSVGWGRDSSGNTIYF. For the CDR3, the DNA is TGTGCCTGGAGTGTAGGATGGGGCAGGGATAGCTCTGGAAACACCATATATTTT.

This clone was seen a handful of times. This chain links TRBV10-3 with TRBJ2-5; 14 positions agree with TRBD2. Germline CDR1 is ENHRY and CDR2 is SYGVKD. The junction had 5 bases not matched to a gene; V was cut back by 2 bases and J by 3 bases. The CDR3 is made up of 17 amino acids. In nucleotides, the CDR3 is TGTGCCATCAGTGAGGGACTAGCGGGAGGCTTAGAAGAGACCCAGTACTTC. It specifies CAISEGLAGGLEETQYF.

Written as DNA, the CDR3 is TGTGCCAGCAGCTCTATGGGCGGGGGCAATACCGGGGAGCTGTTTTTT. It yields the protein CASSSMGGGNTGELFF. This sequence joins TRBV7-8 and TRBJ2-2; a possible D gene is TRBD2 (7 bases). Germline V gene data show CDR1 as SGHVS and CDR2 as FQNEAQ. Trimming stripped 4 bases from V and 5 bases from J, with 17 bases between. The CDR3 spans 16 residues.

The V gene is TRBV10-3, the J gene TRBJ1-1; possibly TRBD1 for D (6 bases). V lost 6 bases and J lost 4, with 15 bases in between. CDR1 and CDR2 (germline): ENHRY, SYGVKD. CDR3 length: 14 residues. DNA of the CDR3: TGTGCCATCAGGACCAGGGGTGATCGCACTGAAGCTTTCTTT. Translated: CAIRTRGDRTEAFF.

The V and J genes are TRBV5-1 and TRBJ2-3; possible D gene TRBD1, 5 bases. Germline V gene sequence: CDR1 SGHRS, CDR2 YFSETQ. The CDR3 extends over 14 amino acids. Between the trimmed V and J ends, which lost 1 base and 5 bases, there was a span of 11 bases. The CDR3 reads CASSLSVQGDTQYF. DNA for the CDR3: TGCGCCAGCAGCTTGAGTGTGCAGGGAGATACGCAGTATTTT.

The chain combines TRBV9 with TRBJ1-5, with TRBD1 matching over 8 bases. The V and J ends lost 3 bases and 6 bases, in that order; junction bases with no gene match: 8. The length of the CDR3 is 15 residues. Germline assignment: CDR1 SGDLS and CDR2 YYNGEE. CDR3 in amino acids: CASSATGERGQPQHF. CDR3 coding DNA: TGTGCCAGCAGCGCGACAGGGGAGAGAGGTCAGCCCCAGCATTTT.

V is TRBV11-3 and J is TRBJ2-7, with 10 bases that match TRBD2. The CDR3 has 13 amino acids. Losses at the gene ends were 5 bases for V and 6 bases for J; bases not matched to a gene: 4. Germline V gene lookup returns CDR1 SGHNT and CDR2 YENEEA. The CDR3 DNA reads TGTGCCAGCAGCACCGGGACTAGCGTCGAGCAGTACTTC. Encoded protein: CASSTGTSVEQYF.

This clone was detected a few times. This chain uses TRBV2 with TRBJ2-1; TRBD2 matches 10 bases. The germline gives CDR1 SNHLY, CDR2 FYNNEI. This CDR3 contains 14 residues. Trimming at V came to 4 bases and at J to 10 bases, leaving 7 bases not matched to a gene. The CDR3 region has the DNA TGTGCCAGCAGTGGCCTAGCGGGAGTAGGGGAGCAGTTCTTC. The encoded protein is CASSGLAGVGEQFF. Full variable domain (rest looked up from reference TRBV2 and TRBJ2-1): EPEVTQTPSHQVTQMGQEVILRCVPISNHLYFYWYRQILGQKVEFLVSFYNNEISEKSEIFDDQFSVERPDGSNFTLKIRSTKLEDSAMYFCASSGLAGVGEQFFGPGTRLTVL.

The chain uses TRBV5-1 and TRBJ1-2; D not certain. The germline V gene encodes CDR1 SGHRS and CDR2 YFSETQ. V lost 2 bases and J 4 bases, leaving 12 bases between the germline ends. The CDR3 runs 14 residues. The CDR3 protein is CASSFVAEGYGYTF. The CDR3 DNA reads TGCGCCAGCAGCTTTGTGGCAGAGGGCTATGGCTACACCTTC.

The chain recombines TRBV30 with TRBJ1-6; maybe TRBD1 (6 bases). This CDR3 contains 13 residues. V shed 3 bases and J shed 9 bases, with 12 bases lying between them. Germline CDR1 is GTSNPN and CDR2 is SVGIG (reference sequence). The CDR3 spells CAWRGGGGSPLHF. The CDR3 coding sequence is TGTGCCTGGAGGGGCGGGGGCGGTTCACCCCTCCACTTT.